This is a list of T cell receptor beta chains from one sample in a study of T-cell reconstitution after alpha-beta-depleted transplantation in children. TCRdb called the PCR reads again in MiXCR, with one record for every CDR3 protein. The table has under 750,000 distinct CDR3 sequences, roughly 23% seen once. The sample in question was PBMCs, mostly from graft donor cells, obtained 360 days after TCRalphabeta/CD19-depleted stem cell transplant. These receptors were taken from a boy under three years old who had a stem cell transplant for acute myeloid leukemia, so the T cells may come from the graft donor. Each CDR3 is given with its conserved first and last residue. Fields, in order: CDR3 protein, CDR3 DNA, J gene, D gene, V gene, clone size. D genes are given only for firm matches. The size entry is marked missing in some rows and otherwise reads once, few, many or a size class.

cdr3_aa: CASSQDYSGANVLTF; cdr3_nt: TGTGCCAGCAGCCAAGATTACTCTGGGGCCAACGTCCTGACTTTC; j_call: TRBJ2-6; d_call: NA; v_call: TRBV3-1; clone_size: NA
cdr3_aa: CAVAPRVPRPGELFF; cdr3_nt: TGTGCCGTCGCCCCCCGGGTCCCCAGGCCCGGGGAGCTGTTTTTT; j_call: TRBJ2-2; d_call: NA; v_call: TRBV12-3/TRBV12-4; clone_size: many
cdr3_aa: CATSRGLAGKETQYF; cdr3_nt: TGTGCCACCAGCAGGGGACTAGCGGGGAAAGAGACCCAGTACTTC; j_call: TRBJ2-5; d_call: TRBD2; v_call: TRBV15; clone_size: many
cdr3_aa: CASSYARGRTYEQYF; cdr3_nt: TGTGCCAGCAGTTACGCGAGGGGAAGGACCTACGAGCAGTACTTC; j_call: TRBJ2-7; d_call: NA; v_call: TRBV6-2/TRBV6-3; clone_size: once
cdr3_aa: CASTHGGTEQFF; cdr3_nt: TGTGCCAGCACCCACGGGGGCACTGAGCAGTTCTTC; j_call: TRBJ2-1; d_call: NA; v_call: TRBV6-6; clone_size: few
cdr3_aa: CASSLSGTGGLETQYF; cdr3_nt: TGTGCCAGCAGCTTGTCCGGGACAGGGGGCCTGGAGACCCAGTACTTC; j_call: TRBJ2-5; d_call: TRBD1; v_call: TRBV5-6; clone_size: few
cdr3_aa: CASSLGGQTSYEQYF; cdr3_nt: TGTGCCAGCAGCTTAGGCGGTCAGACATCCTACGAGCAGTACTTC; j_call: TRBJ2-7; d_call: NA; v_call: TRBV11-2; clone_size: many
cdr3_aa: CASSPMDQPQHF; cdr3_nt: TGTGCCAGCAGCCCCATGGATCAGCCCCAGCATTTT; j_call: TRBJ1-5; d_call: NA; v_call: TRBV28; clone_size: NA
cdr3_aa: CASSPPFGGARTEAFF; cdr3_nt: TGTGCCAGCAGCCCGCCTTTTGGGGGGGCGAGGACTGAAGCTTTCTTT; j_call: TRBJ1-1; d_call: NA; v_call: TRBV11-1; clone_size: NA
cdr3_aa: CASSQQGTEAFF; cdr3_nt: TGTGCCAGCAGCCAACAGGGGACTGAAGCTTTCTTT; j_call: TRBJ1-1; d_call: TRBD1; v_call: TRBV28; clone_size: many
cdr3_aa: CASSSSRPDEKLFF; cdr3_nt: TGTGCCAGCAGCTCCTCCAGACCAGATGAAAAACTGTTTTTT; j_call: TRBJ1-4; d_call: NA; v_call: TRBV7-9; clone_size: few
cdr3_aa: CAISEYRNGIAKNIQYF; cdr3_nt: TGTGCCATCAGTGAGTACAGGAATGGGATAGCCAAAAACATTCAGTACTTC; j_call: TRBJ2-4; d_call: NA; v_call: TRBV10-3; clone_size: few
cdr3_aa: CASSLTHSSYEQYF; cdr3_nt: TGTGCCAGCAGCTTAACACATAGCTCCTACGAGCAGTACTTC; j_call: TRBJ2-7; d_call: NA; v_call: TRBV7-9; clone_size: few
cdr3_aa: CSAREDRSSYNSPLHF; cdr3_nt: TGCAGTGCTAGAGAAGACAGGAGCTCCTATAATTCACCCCTCCACTTT; j_call: TRBJ1-6; d_call: NA; v_call: TRBV20-1; clone_size: few
cdr3_aa: CSAIAPSYNEQFF; cdr3_nt: TGCAGTGCTATAGCCCCCTCCTACAATGAGCAGTTCTTC; j_call: TRBJ2-1; d_call: NA; v_call: TRBV20-1; clone_size: NA
cdr3_aa: CASSLYWQNTGELFF; cdr3_nt: TGTGCCAGCAGCTTGTACTGGCAAAACACCGGGGAGCTGTTTTTT; j_call: TRBJ2-2; d_call: NA; v_call: TRBV7-6; clone_size: many
cdr3_aa: CASSNSRGHPAETQYF; cdr3_nt: TGTGCCAGCAGTAATTCCCGGGGCCACCCGGCAGAGACCCAGTACTTC; j_call: TRBJ2-5; d_call: NA; v_call: TRBV25-1; clone_size: few
cdr3_aa: CSARALDPLSHNEQFF; cdr3_nt: TGCAGTGCTAGAGCGCTAGATCCCCTATCCCACAATGAGCAGTTCTTC; j_call: TRBJ2-1; d_call: NA; v_call: TRBV20-1; clone_size: many
cdr3_aa: CASSQGSRDIGDTQYF; cdr3_nt: TGTGCCAGCAGCCAAGGTTCCAGGGATATAGGAGATACGCAGTATTTT; j_call: TRBJ2-3; d_call: NA; v_call: TRBV14; clone_size: few
cdr3_aa: CASSLNIRGTDTQYF; cdr3_nt: TGTGCCAGCAGTCTAAACATAAGAGGCACAGATACGCAGTATTTT; j_call: TRBJ2-3; d_call: NA; v_call: TRBV12-3/TRBV12-4; clone_size: NA
cdr3_aa: CASSQLRGSSYNEQFF; cdr3_nt: TGTGCCAGCAGCCAGCTTCGGGGGTCCTCCTACAATGAGCAGTTCTTC; j_call: TRBJ2-1; d_call: NA; v_call: TRBV14; clone_size: many
cdr3_aa: CASSLGPWDKSSGNTIYF; cdr3_nt: TGTGCCAGCAGCTTAGGACCCTGGGACAAGTCGTCTGGAAACACCATATATTTT; j_call: TRBJ1-3; d_call: NA; v_call: TRBV11-1; clone_size: NA
cdr3_aa: CSVELPAGGRYEQYF; cdr3_nt: TGCAGCGTTGAATTACCAGCGGGTGGACGCTACGAGCAGTACTTC; j_call: TRBJ2-7; d_call: NA; v_call: TRBV29-1; clone_size: once
cdr3_aa: CASSEMGQGPLMDEQYF; cdr3_nt: TGTGCCAGCAGTGAGATGGGACAGGGCCCCCTGATGGACGAGCAGTACTTC; j_call: TRBJ2-7; d_call: TRBD1; v_call: TRBV25-1; clone_size: NA
cdr3_aa: CAVRRGGLYEQYF; cdr3_nt: TGTGCCGTTCGCAGGGGGGGACTCTACGAGCAGTACTTC; j_call: TRBJ2-7; d_call: NA; v_call: TRBV6-2/TRBV6-3; clone_size: NA
cdr3_aa: CASSFSGFQETQYF; cdr3_nt: TGTGCCAGCAGTTTTAGCGGATTCCAAGAGACCCAGTACTTC; j_call: TRBJ2-5; d_call: NA; v_call: TRBV12-3/TRBV12-4; clone_size: NA
cdr3_aa: CASSFEGGTRDTQYF; cdr3_nt: TGTGCCAGCAGTTTTGAAGGGGGGACCAGAGATACGCAGTATTTT; j_call: TRBJ2-3; d_call: NA; v_call: TRBV12-3/TRBV12-4; clone_size: NA
cdr3_aa: CASSLGWLSYEQYF; cdr3_nt: TGCGCCAGCAGCTTGGGATGGCTCTCCTACGAGCAGTACTTC; j_call: TRBJ2-7; d_call: NA; v_call: TRBV5-1; clone_size: many
cdr3_aa: CASTLNGDTQYF; cdr3_nt: TGTGCCAGCACCTTGAATGGAGATACGCAGTATTTT; j_call: TRBJ2-3; d_call: NA; v_call: TRBV7-2; clone_size: few
cdr3_aa: CASSLDETGGRDEQFF; cdr3_nt: TGTGCCAGCAGCTTGGATGAGACAGGGGGCCGCGATGAGCAGTTCTTC; j_call: TRBJ2-1; d_call: TRBD1; v_call: TRBV5-6; clone_size: few
cdr3_aa: CPSSYSGAPMNTEAFF; cdr3_nt: TGTCCCAGCAGTTACTCGGGGGCCCCTATGAACACTGAAGCTTTCTTT; j_call: TRBJ1-1; d_call: NA; v_call: TRBV6-5; clone_size: few
cdr3_aa: CASSEFGGGSYNEQFF; cdr3_nt: TGTGCCAGCAGTGAATTCGGGGGGGGATCTTACAATGAGCAGTTCTTC; j_call: TRBJ2-1; d_call: TRBD2; v_call: TRBV25-1; clone_size: NA
cdr3_aa: CASTLGSWGELFF; cdr3_nt: TGTGCCAGTACCCTTGGGTCCTGGGGGGAGCTGTTTTTT; j_call: TRBJ2-2; d_call: NA; v_call: TRBV19; clone_size: few
cdr3_aa: CASSLRTSGSTDTQYF; cdr3_nt: TGTGCCAGCAGCTTACGGACTAGCGGGAGCACAGATACGCAGTATTTT; j_call: TRBJ2-3; d_call: TRBD2; v_call: TRBV5-5; clone_size: many
cdr3_aa: CASSLRDLKRNEQFF; cdr3_nt: TGTGCCAGCAGTCTCCGGGACCTAAAGCGCAATGAGCAGTTCTTC; j_call: TRBJ2-1; d_call: NA; v_call: TRBV12-3/TRBV12-4; clone_size: NA
cdr3_aa: CASRKAGDQNTGELFF; cdr3_nt: TGTGCCAGCAGGAAAGCAGGGGACCAGAACACCGGGGAGCTGTTTTTT; j_call: TRBJ2-2; d_call: NA; v_call: TRBV7-9; clone_size: NA
cdr3_aa: CSVRGRSSNEQFF; cdr3_nt: TGCAGCGTCAGGGGGCGAAGTTCCAATGAGCAGTTCTTC; j_call: TRBJ2-1; d_call: TRBD1; v_call: TRBV29-1; clone_size: NA
cdr3_aa: CASSEITLHRGETQYF; cdr3_nt: TGTGCCAGCAGTGAAATCACCCTCCATAGGGGAGAGACCCAGTACTTC; j_call: TRBJ2-5; d_call: NA; v_call: TRBV6-1; clone_size: few
cdr3_aa: CASSQLTDQPQHF; cdr3_nt: TGCGCCAGCAGCCAGTTGACCGATCAGCCCCAGCATTTT; j_call: TRBJ1-5; d_call: NA; v_call: TRBV4-3; clone_size: many
cdr3_aa: CSARGPLAGFTYEQYF; cdr3_nt: TGCAGTGCTAGAGGACCTCTAGCGGGGTTTACCTACGAGCAGTACTTC; j_call: TRBJ2-7; d_call: TRBD2; v_call: TRBV20-1; clone_size: many
cdr3_aa: CASSTQGQLYNSPLPF; cdr3_nt: TGTGCCAGCAGTACTCAAGGACAGCTCTATAATTCACCCCTCCCCTTT; j_call: TRBJ1-6; d_call: NA; v_call: TRBV27; clone_size: NA
cdr3_aa: CASSPLGENTEAFF; cdr3_nt: TGTGCCAGCTCACCCCTTGGAGAGAACACTGAAGCTTTCTTT; j_call: TRBJ1-1; d_call: NA; v_call: TRBV18; clone_size: NA
cdr3_aa: CASSPGGQGDNEQFF; cdr3_nt: TGTGCCAGCAGCCCCGGGGGACAGGGGGACAATGAGCAGTTCTTC; j_call: TRBJ2-1; d_call: TRBD1; v_call: TRBV12-3/TRBV12-4; clone_size: many
cdr3_aa: CASSRRDRINTDTQYF; cdr3_nt: TGTGCCAGCAGCCGAAGAGACAGGATTAACACAGATACGCAGTATTTT; j_call: TRBJ2-3; d_call: NA; v_call: TRBV5-5; clone_size: NA
cdr3_aa: CSARAPGTGVSTDTQYF; cdr3_nt: TGCAGTGCTAGAGCACCCGGGACAGGGGTCTCCACAGATACGCAGTATTTT; j_call: TRBJ2-3; d_call: TRBD1; v_call: TRBV20-1; clone_size: few
cdr3_aa: CASSVAWNEQFF; cdr3_nt: TGTGCCAGCAGTGTGGCCTGGAATGAGCAGTTCTTC; j_call: TRBJ2-1; d_call: NA; v_call: TRBV25-1; clone_size: few
cdr3_aa: CSARRQVTHNEQFF; cdr3_nt: TGCAGTGCTAGAAGACAGGTCACGCACAATGAGCAGTTCTTC; j_call: TRBJ2-1; d_call: NA; v_call: TRBV20-1; clone_size: few
cdr3_aa: CASSRTGRNTIYF; cdr3_nt: TGTGCCAGCAGTCGGACAGGACGGAACACCATATATTTT; j_call: TRBJ1-3; d_call: TRBD1; v_call: TRBV6-1; clone_size: many
cdr3_aa: CSARQTRQGPSTGELFF; cdr3_nt: TGCAGTGCTAGACAGACGAGACAGGGTCCCAGCACCGGGGAGCTGTTTTTT; j_call: TRBJ2-2; d_call: TRBD1; v_call: TRBV20-1; clone_size: many
cdr3_aa: CSVEVRGRVRPDAFF; cdr3_nt: TGCAGCGTTGAAGTAAGGGGGCGCGTCAGGCCCGACGCTTTCTTT; j_call: TRBJ1-1; d_call: TRBD1; v_call: TRBV29-1; clone_size: few
cdr3_aa: CSAQRLAGDYNEQFF; cdr3_nt: TGCAGTGCTCAGCGACTAGCGGGGGACTACAATGAGCAGTTCTTC; j_call: TRBJ2-1; d_call: TRBD2; v_call: TRBV20-1; clone_size: NA
cdr3_aa: CSASEVGTDTQYF; cdr3_nt: TGCAGTGCTTCCGAGGTTGGCACAGATACGCAGTATTTT; j_call: TRBJ2-3; d_call: NA; v_call: TRBV20-1; clone_size: few
cdr3_aa: CASSLFRTSYWDEQFF; cdr3_nt: TGTGCCAGCAGTTTATTTAGGACGTCGTATTGGGATGAGCAGTTCTTC; j_call: TRBJ2-1; d_call: NA; v_call: TRBV12-3/TRBV12-4; clone_size: many
cdr3_aa: CASSRGTGPDTQYF; cdr3_nt: TGTGCCAGCTCACGGGGGACAGGGCCAGATACGCAGTATTTT; j_call: TRBJ2-3; d_call: TRBD1; v_call: TRBV18; clone_size: NA
cdr3_aa: CSVETGSFNYGYTF; cdr3_nt: TGCAGCGTCGAGACAGGGTCCTTTAACTATGGCTACACCTTC; j_call: TRBJ1-2; d_call: TRBD1; v_call: TRBV29-1; clone_size: many
cdr3_aa: CASSLGVGNYGYTF; cdr3_nt: TGTGCCAGCAGTTTGGGGGTCGGCAACTATGGCTACACCTTC; j_call: TRBJ1-2; d_call: NA; v_call: TRBV12-3/TRBV12-4; clone_size: NA
cdr3_aa: CASSQGLAGGDLQETQYF; cdr3_nt: TGCGCCAGCAGCCAAGGACTAGCGGGGGGGGACCTCCAAGAGACCCAGTACTTC; j_call: TRBJ2-5; d_call: TRBD2; v_call: TRBV4-3; clone_size: NA